This section outlines one TCR beta chain sequence together with its context. Germline-derived CDR1 and CDR2 are MNHEY and SMNVEV (reference sequence). Trimming took 3 bases from V and 5 from J, leaving 14 bases between them. This CDR3 is built from 15 residues. This sample is part of a study of blood T cell repertoires in COVID-19. Profiling relied on immunoSEQ multiplex PCR, and the TCRdb table lists in-frame clones only, not all of them. The sample contains roughly 250,000 clones, around 90% of which appear only once. The sequence derives from a woman under 30 who had recovered from COVID-19. Sequencing was done on a sample of PBMCs or T cells enriched from blood (not recorded which). The chain combines TRBV27 with TRBJ1-5; a weak D match, TRBD1 (6 bases). CDR3 region: CASSFGRGVHQPQHF. The CDR3 bases are TGTGCCAGCAGTTTCGGCAGGGGAGTCCATCAGCCCCAGCATTTT.